Sequencing of this T cell receptor beta chain was carried out in a study of regulatory T cells in long-lasting Graves disease. Library construction for TCR beta used iRepertoire HTBI primers and Arm-PCR of CDR3 regions. TCRdb used MiXCR to reprocess the multiplex PCR reads, holding one entry per CDR3 protein. The repertoire holds roughly 350,000 distinct CDR3 sequences, with around 17% as singletons. Time point meaning: newly diagnosed GD, antithyroid drugs for less than 3 months. Preparation of the TCR library used RNA extracted from PBMCs. This CDR3 region has 13 residues. Germline CDR1 is SGHTA and CDR2 is FQGNSA. Germline trimming cut 4 bases from V and 6 bases from J; bases unmatched to any gene: 5. Remarks on this clonotype: Its antigen is not known.

Study-wide findings and caveats: Persistent Graves' patients showed reduced TCR diversity versus newly diagnosed patients.

The same sample was also studied in work on T cells in Graves' hyperthyroidism and ophthalmopathy. This second study notes: Reasons for excluding patients were uncontrolled infection, other autoimmune disease, pregnancy or lactation.

The clonotype originates from a man aged 40-49 years with Graves disease. Source: peripheral blood mononuclear cells (PBMCs), taken at new diagnosis, from a patient treated with antithyroid drugs. The chain links TRBV7-2 to TRBJ2-7; 8 bases agree with TRBD2. CDR3 residues: CASSSGGSAEQYF. In nucleotides, the CDR3 is TGTGCCAGCAGCTCGGGGGGGTCCGCCGAGCAGTACTTC.